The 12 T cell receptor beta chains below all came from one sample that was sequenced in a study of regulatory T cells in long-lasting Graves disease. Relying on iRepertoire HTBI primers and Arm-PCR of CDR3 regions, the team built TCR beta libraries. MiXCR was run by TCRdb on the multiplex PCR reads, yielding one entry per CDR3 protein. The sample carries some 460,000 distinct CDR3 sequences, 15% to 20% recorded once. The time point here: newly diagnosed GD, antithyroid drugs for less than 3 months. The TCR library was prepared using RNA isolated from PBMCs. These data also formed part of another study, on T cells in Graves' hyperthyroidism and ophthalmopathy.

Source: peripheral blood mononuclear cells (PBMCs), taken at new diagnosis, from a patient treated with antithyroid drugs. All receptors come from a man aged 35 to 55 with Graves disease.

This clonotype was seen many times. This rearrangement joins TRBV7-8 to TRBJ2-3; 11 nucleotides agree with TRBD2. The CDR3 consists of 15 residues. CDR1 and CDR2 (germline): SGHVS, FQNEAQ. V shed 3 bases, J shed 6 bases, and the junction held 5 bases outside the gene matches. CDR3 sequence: CASSLTSGTSDTQYF. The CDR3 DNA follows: TGTGCCAGCAGCTTGACTAGCGGGACTTCTGATACGCAGTATTTT. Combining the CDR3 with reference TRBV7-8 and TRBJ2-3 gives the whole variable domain GAGVSQSPRYKVAKRGQDVALRCDPISGHVSLFWYQQALGQGPEFLTYFQNEAQLDKSGLPSDRFFAERPEGSVSTLKIQRTQQEDSAVYLCASSLTSGTSDTQYFGPGTRLTVL.

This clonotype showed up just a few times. In DNA, the CDR3 is TGTGCCATCAGTGAGTCCTCTTACAGGTCGGACTCCGGGGAGCTGTTTTTT. As protein: CAISESSYRSDSGELFF. The chain carries TRBV10-3 and TRBJ2-2; tentatively, D is TRBD1 or TRBD2 (5 bases each). The V and J ends lost 0 bases and 6 bases respectively, with 17 bases between them. Germline V gene lookup returns CDR1 ENHRY and CDR2 SYGVKD. The length of the CDR3 is 17 residues.

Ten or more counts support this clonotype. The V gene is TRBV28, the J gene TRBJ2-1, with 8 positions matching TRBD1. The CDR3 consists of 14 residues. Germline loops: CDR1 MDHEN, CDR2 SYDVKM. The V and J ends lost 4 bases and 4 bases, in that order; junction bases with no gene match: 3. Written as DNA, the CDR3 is TGTGCCAGCAGTTGGGACAGGTTGTACAATGAGCAGTTCTTC. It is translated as CASSWDRLYNEQFF.

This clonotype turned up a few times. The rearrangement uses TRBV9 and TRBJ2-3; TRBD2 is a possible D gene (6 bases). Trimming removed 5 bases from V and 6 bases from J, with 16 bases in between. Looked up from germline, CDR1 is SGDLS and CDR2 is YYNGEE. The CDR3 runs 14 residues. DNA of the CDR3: TGTGCCAGCAGAGCAAGCGGGCCTTGGGATACGCAGTATTTT. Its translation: CASRASGPWDTQYF.

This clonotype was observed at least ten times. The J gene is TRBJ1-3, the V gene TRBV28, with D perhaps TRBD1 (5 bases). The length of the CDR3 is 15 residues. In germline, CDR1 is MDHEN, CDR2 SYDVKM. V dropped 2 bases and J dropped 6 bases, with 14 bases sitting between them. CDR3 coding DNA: TGTGCCAGCAGTTTAAGAGGGGCGTTCGTAAACACCATATATTTT. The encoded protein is CASSLRGAFVNTIYF.

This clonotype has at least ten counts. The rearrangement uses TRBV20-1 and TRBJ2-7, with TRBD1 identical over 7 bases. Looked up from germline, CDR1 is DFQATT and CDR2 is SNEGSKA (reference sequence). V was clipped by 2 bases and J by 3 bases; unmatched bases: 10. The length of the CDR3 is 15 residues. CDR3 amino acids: CSARSQRRGLYEQYF. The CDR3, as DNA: TGCAGTGCTAGAAGTCAACGAAGGGGGCTCTACGAGCAGTACTTC.

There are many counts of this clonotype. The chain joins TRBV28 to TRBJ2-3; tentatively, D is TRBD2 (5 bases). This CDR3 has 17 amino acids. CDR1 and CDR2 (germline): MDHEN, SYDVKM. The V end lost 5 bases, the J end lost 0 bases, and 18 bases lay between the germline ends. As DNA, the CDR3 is TGTGCCAGCAGTCCGTCCCCTCTAGCAGTTAGCACAGATACGCAGTATTTT. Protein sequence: CASSPSPLAVSTDTQYF.

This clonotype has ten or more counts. CDR3: CATSREVRRGSTDTQYF. The CDR3 bases are TGTGCCACCAGCAGAGAGGTCAGGCGGGGGAGCACAGATACGCAGTATTTT. The chain employs TRBV15 and TRBJ2-3, with 7 bases matching TRBD2. The ends lost 0 bases at V and 0 bases at J; junction bases unmatched: 6. The germline V gene has CDR1 LNHNV and CDR2 YYDKDF (reference sequence). CDR3 length: 17 amino acids.

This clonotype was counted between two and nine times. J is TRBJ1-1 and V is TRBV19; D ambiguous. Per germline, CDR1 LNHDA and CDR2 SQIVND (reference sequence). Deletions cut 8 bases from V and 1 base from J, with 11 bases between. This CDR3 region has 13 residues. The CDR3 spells CASSIDPNTEAFF. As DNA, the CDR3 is TGTGCCAGTTCAATAGATCCGAACACTGAAGCTTTCTTT. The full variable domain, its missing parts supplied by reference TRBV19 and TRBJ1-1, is DGGITQSPKYLFRKEGQNVTLSCEQNLNHDAMYWYRQDPGQGLRLIYYSQIVNDFQKGDIAEGYSVSREKKESFPLTVTSAQKNPTAFYLCASSIDPNTEAFFGQGTRLTVV.

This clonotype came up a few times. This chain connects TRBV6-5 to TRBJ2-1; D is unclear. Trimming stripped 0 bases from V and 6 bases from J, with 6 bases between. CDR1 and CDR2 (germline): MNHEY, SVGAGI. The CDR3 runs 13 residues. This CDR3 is CASSYSMGNEQFF. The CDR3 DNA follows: TGTGCCAGCAGTTACTCGATGGGCAATGAGCAGTTCTTC.

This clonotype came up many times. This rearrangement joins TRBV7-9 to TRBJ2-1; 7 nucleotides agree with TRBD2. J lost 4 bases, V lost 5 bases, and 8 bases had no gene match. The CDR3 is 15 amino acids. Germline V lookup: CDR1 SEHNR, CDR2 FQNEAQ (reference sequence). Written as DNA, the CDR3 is TGTGCCAGCAGCCCGCTAGCGGAATCGTACAATGAGCAGTTCTTC. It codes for CASSPLAESYNEQFF.

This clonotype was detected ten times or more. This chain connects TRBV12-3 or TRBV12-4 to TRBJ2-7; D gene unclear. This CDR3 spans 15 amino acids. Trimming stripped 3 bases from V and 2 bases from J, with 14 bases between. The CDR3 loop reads CASSFGRISTYEQYF. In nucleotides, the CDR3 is TGTGCCAGCAGTTTCGGACGAATTTCGACCTACGAGCAGTACTTC.